This entry lists 25 T cell receptor beta chains sequenced from one sample in a study of shared clonotypes between healthy human individuals. Profiling relied on immunoSEQ multiplex PCR, and the TCRdb table lists in-frame clones only, not all of them. The table has over a million clones, 95% to 97% seen once; the top ten hold roughly 1.1%. The material sequenced was naive CD4+ T cells sorted from blood. Subset denoted: CD45RA+ positively selected. Receptor source: a man younger than 45 in good health.

This rearrangement joins TRBV9 to TRBJ1-1; D gene ambiguous. The germline gives CDR1 SGDLS, CDR2 YYNGEE. The CDR3 runs 14 residues. Trimming removed 1 base from V and 5 bases from J, with 12 bases in between. The DNA for the CDR3 is TGTGCCAGCAGCGTACAAAAAGCGTGGACTGAAGCTTTCTTT. Translation gives CASSVQKAWTEAFF.

This chain uses TRBV28 with TRBJ2-3; 8 positions agree with TRBD2. The CDR3 runs 16 residues. Germline V gene sequence: CDR1 MDHEN, CDR2 SYDVKM. V shed 6 bases and J 2 bases; nucleotides not matched to a gene: 10. The CDR3 reads CASRGYGREVTDTQYF. The CDR3, as DNA: TGTGCCAGCAGAGGGTATGGGCGGGAGGTCACAGATACGCAGTATTTT.

This clone showed up just a few times. The chain joins TRBV9 to TRBJ2-1; TRBD2 matches at 9 bases. V shed 4 bases, J shed 2 bases, and the junction held 4 bases outside the gene matches. This CDR3 is built from 15 residues. CDR1 is SGDLS, CDR2 YYNGEE, per germline. CDR3 nucleotide sequence: TGTGCCAGCAGCATTCGACTAGCGGCCTACAATGAGCAGTTCTTC. Amino acids: CASSIRLAAYNEQFF.

The V and J genes are TRBV7-6 and TRBJ1-4; D is unresolved. This CDR3 has 15 amino acids. Trimming removed 5 bases at V and 4 bases at J, with 14 bases between. The V gene's germline CDR1 is SGHVS and CDR2 FNYEAQ. CDR3 loop: CASSPSEGRNEKLFF. The CDR3 DNA reads TGTGCCAGCAGCCCGAGCGAGGGTCGTAATGAAAAACTGTTTTTT.

The V gene is TRBV7-6, the J gene TRBJ2-1, with D possibly TRBD2 on 5 matching bases. CDR3 length: 16 amino acids. V lost 2 bases, J lost 6 bases, and 17 bases lay in between. Germline CDR1 and CDR2: SGHVS and FNYEAQ. The CDR3 nucleotides are TGTGCCAGCAGCTTAAGGAAGGGCGGAGGCGTCAATGAGCAGTTCTTC. Amino acid sequence: CASSLRKGGGVNEQFF.

The chain uses TRBV4-1 and TRBJ2-7; tentative D call: TRBD1 (6 bases). The CDR3 length is 16 residues. V was pared by 2 bases and J by 0 bases, with 14 bases between. CDR1 is MGHRA, CDR2 YSYEKL, per germline. Written as DNA, the CDR3 is TGCGCCAGCAGCCAAATTGCGACAGGCCTCTCCTACGAGCAGTACTTC. Its protein product is CASSQIATGLSYEQYF.

The CDR3 is CASSLRQLNTEAFF. CDR3 in DNA: TGTGCCAGCAGTTTGAGACAGTTAAACACTGAAGCTTTCTTT. The chain uses TRBV6-5 and TRBJ1-1, with D maybe TRBD1 (5 bases). Deletions cut 4 bases from V and 2 bases from J, with 11 bases between. The germline gives CDR1 MNHEY, CDR2 SVGAGI. This CDR3 has 14 amino acids.

The chain uses TRBV5-6 and TRBJ2-2; 7 nucleotides agree with TRBD1. The CDR3 contains 16 residues. Germline V CDR1 and CDR2: SGHDT, YYEEEE. The trim removed 0 bases at V and 3 bases at J, leaving 5 bases unmatched. This CDR3 reads CASSLAGTGDTGELFF. CDR3 sequence (DNA): TGTGCCAGCAGCTTGGCCGGAACAGGGGACACCGGGGAGCTGTTTTTT. The full variable domain, rest sourced from reference TRBV5-6 and TRBJ2-2, is DAGVTQSPTHLIKTRGQQVTLRCSPKSGHDTVSWYQQALGQGPQFIFQYYEEEERQRGNFPDRFSGHQFPNYSSELNVNALLLGDSALYLCASSLAGTGDTGELFFGEGSRLTVL.

This chain joins TRBV6-5 and TRBJ1-2, with TRBD1 matching over 8 bases. The CDR3 totals 15 residues. Germline V CDR1 and CDR2: MNHEY, SVGAGI. Germline trimming cut 2 bases from V and 4 bases from J; bases unmatched to any gene: 6. CDR3 in DNA: TGTGCCAGCAGTTACGGGGCAGGGGGCACCTATGGCTACACCTTC. Protein product: CASSYGAGGTYGYTF.

The V and J genes are TRBV29-1 and TRBJ2-7; 9 bases line up with TRBD1. The CDR3 length is 12 residues. Looked up from germline, CDR1 is SQVTM and CDR2 is ANQGSEA. V was clipped by 5 bases and J by 6 bases; unmatched bases: 5. CDR3 DNA: TGCAGCGTTTGGGACAGGGAATCCGAGCAGTACTTC. Its translation is CSVWDRESEQYF.

The genes are TRBV7-2 and TRBJ1-2; 11 nucleotides align to TRBD1. The CDR3 sequence is 15 residues long. Trimming took 3 bases from V and 2 from J; bases not matched to a gene: 2. Germline V gene data show CDR1 as SGHTA and CDR2 as FQGNSA. The CDR3 nucleotides read TGTGCCAGCAGCTTGAGGACAGGGGGCAACTATGGCTACACCTTC. Translated: CASSLRTGGNYGYTF.

This chain uses TRBV2 with TRBJ1-4; D not certain. The V gene's germline CDR1 is SNHLY and CDR2 FYNNEI. The V end was cut by 6 bases, the J end by 5 bases, with 10 bases between. CDR3 length: 13 amino acids. The CDR3 here is CASRYRPNEKLFF. CDR3 in DNA: TGTGCCAGCAGATACAGACCGAATGAAAAACTGTTTTTT.

The V and J genes are TRBV7-2 and TRBJ2-3; 8 bases align to TRBD2. The length of the CDR3 is 15 residues. V shed 5 bases, J shed 4 bases, and the junction held 8 bases outside the gene matches. Germline V CDR1 and CDR2: SGHTA, FQGNSA. The CDR3 DNA sequence: TGTGCCAGCAGCCTCGGGGTAGCGGGATCAGATACGCAGTATTTT. It specifies CASSLGVAGSDTQYF.

Here the CDR3 reads CASRRQGAGGEQYF. CDR3 nucleotides: TGTGCCAGCAGACGACAGGGGGCGGGGGGCGAGCAGTACTTC. The J gene is TRBJ2-7, the V gene TRBV27, with 10 bases that match TRBD1. With V trimmed by 6 bases and J by 6 bases, 8 bases remained unmatched. The CDR3 is 14 amino acids. Germline loops: CDR1 MNHEY, CDR2 SMNVEV (reference sequence).

The chain uses TRBV29-1 and TRBJ1-3; possibly TRBD1 for D (6 bases). The CDR3 length is 15 residues. With 4 bases removed from V and 0 bases from J, the gap between germline ends came to 13 bases. The germline CDR1 and CDR2 sequences are SQVTM and ANQGSEA. The CDR3 sequence: CSVGQVSHSGNTIYF. For the CDR3, the DNA is TGCAGCGTTGGACAGGTTTCGCACTCTGGAAACACCATATATTTT.

The chain couples TRBV19 to TRBJ2-7, with D tentatively TRBD1 (7 bases). V lost 3 bases and J 1 base, leaving 19 bases between the germline ends. CDR3 length: 17 amino acids. Germline assignment: CDR1 LNHDA and CDR2 SQIVND (reference sequence). The CDR3 DNA reads TGTGCCAGTAGTATTCGGGGCAGGGGGGCAAAATCCTACGAGCAGTACTTC. Protein: CASSIRGRGAKSYEQYF. Full variable domain (missing parts from reference TRBV19 and TRBJ2-7): DGGITQSPKYLFRKEGQNVTLSCEQNLNHDAMYWYRQDPGQGLRLIYYSQIVNDFQKGDIAEGYSVSREKKESFPLTVTSAQKNPTAFYLCASSIRGRGAKSYEQYFGPGTRLTVT.

CDR3 DNA sequence: TGTGCCAGCAGTCGGAATGATTACGTCAATCAGCCCCAGCATTTT. Its translation: CASSRNDYVNQPQHF. The chain couples TRBV28 to TRBJ1-5; D is unresolved. V shed 5 bases and J shed 3 bases, with 14 bases lying between them. The CDR3 loop spans 15 amino acids. CDR1 and CDR2 (germline): MDHEN, SYDVKM.

The gene calls are TRBV15 and TRBJ1-1; the D gene is possibly TRBD1 (6 bases). The CDR3 contains 14 residues. Germline CDR1 is LNHNV and CDR2 is YYDKDF (reference sequence). Between the trimmed V and J ends, which lost 0 bases and 4 bases, there was a span of 9 bases. The CDR3 loop is CATSRDTGATEAFF. The CDR3 region has the DNA TGTGCCACCAGCAGAGATACGGGGGCCACTGAAGCTTTCTTT. Full variable domain (rest looked up from reference TRBV15 and TRBJ1-1): DAMVIQNPRYQVTQFGKPVTLSCSQTLNHNVMYWYQQKSSQAPKLLFHYYDKDFNNEADTPDNFQSRRPNTSFCFLDIRSPGLGDTAMYLCATSRDTGATEAFFGQGTRLTVV.

This clone was counted a single time. The rearrangement joins TRBV7-9 to TRBJ2-1; TRBD1 aligns across 9 bases. This CDR3 has 15 residues. V lost 3 bases, J lost 7 bases, and 7 bases stayed unmatched. Germline V CDR1 and CDR2: SEHNR, FQNEAQ (reference sequence). Here the CDR3 reads CASSLEGTGKNEQFF. The DNA for the CDR3 is TGTGCCAGCAGCTTGGAAGGGACAGGGAAGAATGAGCAGTTCTTC.

V and J are TRBV5-1 and TRBJ2-1; a possible D gene is TRBD1 (5 bases). This CDR3 is 13 amino acids long. V dropped 3 bases and J dropped 9 bases, with 13 bases sitting between them. Germline values: CDR1 SGHRS, CDR2 YFSETQ. Here the CDR3 DNA reads TGCGCCAGCAGCTGGGGCGAGCATGGTGAGCAGTTCTTC. Protein product: CASSWGEHGEQFF. Full variable domain (rest looked up from reference TRBV5-1 and TRBJ2-1): KAGVTQTPRYLIKTRGQQVTLSCSPISGHRSVSWYQQTPGQGLQFLFEYFSETQRNKGNFPGRFSGRQFSNSRSEMNVSTLELGDSALYLCASSWGEHGEQFFGPGTRLTVL.

The chain is built from TRBV19 and TRBJ2-1, with TRBD1 matching over 10 bases. The trim removed 5 bases at V and 4 bases at J, leaving 11 bases unmatched. The CDR3 is 17 amino acids. CDR1 is LNHDA and CDR2 is SQIVND in the germline V gene (reference sequence). The CDR3 sequence: CASSLSGTGVRYNEQFF. CDR3 sequence (DNA): TGTGCCAGTAGTTTATCCGGGACAGGGGTCAGGTACAATGAGCAGTTCTTC.

The CDR3 DNA sequence: TGTGCCAGCAGCCTAGCGGGAGGGGCCGAGCAGTACTTC. Translating gives CASSLAGGAEQYF. The rearrangement uses TRBV5-4 and TRBJ2-7; 12 nucleotides agree with TRBD2. The junction had 2 bases not matched to a gene; V was cut back by 4 bases and J by 6 bases. The CDR3 is 13 residues long. Germline values: CDR1 SGHNT, CDR2 YYREEE (reference sequence).

The gene calls are TRBV5-6 and TRBJ2-7; unclear D gene. CDR1 is SGHDT and CDR2 is YYEEEE in the germline V gene. The CDR3 loop spans 12 amino acids. V was pared by 7 bases and J by 2 bases, with 10 bases between. The CDR3 nucleotides are TGTGCCAGCGGCACAGCCACCTACGAGCAGTACTTC. Translation: CASGTATYEQYF.

A single count supports this clone. V and J are TRBV29-1 and TRBJ2-3; the match to TRBD2 covers 12 bases. CDR3 length: 18 residues. The V segment lost 4 bases and the J segment 0 bases; nucleotides outside the gene matches: 11. Germline V gives CDR1 SQVTM, CDR2 ANQGSEA. The CDR3 region is CSVVAPSGRVASTDTQYF. The CDR3 DNA reads as TGCAGCGTTGTAGCACCTAGCGGGAGGGTTGCTAGCACAGATACGCAGTATTTT.

J is TRBJ2-7 and V is TRBV15; D ambiguous. Germline CDR1 LNHNV, CDR2 YYDKDF (reference sequence). Trimming removed 0 bases at V and 3 bases at J, with 6 bases between. This CDR3 has 13 residues. The CDR3 coding sequence is TGTGCCACCAGCAGAGACAGATACTACGAGCAGTACTTC. Amino acid sequence: CATSRDRYYEQYF.